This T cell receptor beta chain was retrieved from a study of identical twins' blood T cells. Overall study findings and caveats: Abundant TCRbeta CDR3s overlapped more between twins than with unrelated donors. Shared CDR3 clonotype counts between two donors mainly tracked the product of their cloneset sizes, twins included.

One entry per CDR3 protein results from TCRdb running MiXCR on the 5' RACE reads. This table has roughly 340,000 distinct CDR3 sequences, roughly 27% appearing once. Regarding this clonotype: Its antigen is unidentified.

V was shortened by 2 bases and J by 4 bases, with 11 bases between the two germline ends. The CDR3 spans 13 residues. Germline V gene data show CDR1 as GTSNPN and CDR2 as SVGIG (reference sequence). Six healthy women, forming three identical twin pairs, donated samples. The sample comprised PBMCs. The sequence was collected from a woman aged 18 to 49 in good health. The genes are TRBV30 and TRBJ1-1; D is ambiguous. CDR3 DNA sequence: TGTGCCTGGAGTCCCGGGGTGGGCACTGAAGCTTTCTTT. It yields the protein CAWSPGVGTEAFF.